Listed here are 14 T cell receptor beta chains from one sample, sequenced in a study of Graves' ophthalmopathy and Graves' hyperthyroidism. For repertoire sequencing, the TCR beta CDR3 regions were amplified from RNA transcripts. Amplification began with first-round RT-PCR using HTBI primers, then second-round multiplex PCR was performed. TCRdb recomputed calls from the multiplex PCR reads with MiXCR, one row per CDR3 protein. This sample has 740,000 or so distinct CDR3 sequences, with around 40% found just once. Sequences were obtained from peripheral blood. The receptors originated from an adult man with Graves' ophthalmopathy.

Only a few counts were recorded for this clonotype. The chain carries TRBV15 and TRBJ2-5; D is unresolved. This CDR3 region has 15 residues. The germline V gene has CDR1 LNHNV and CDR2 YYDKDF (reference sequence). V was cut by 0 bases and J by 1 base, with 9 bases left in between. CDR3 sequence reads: CATSRDLVIQETQYF. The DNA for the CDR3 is TGTGCCACCAGCAGAGATCTAGTAATCCAAGAGACCCAGTACTTC.

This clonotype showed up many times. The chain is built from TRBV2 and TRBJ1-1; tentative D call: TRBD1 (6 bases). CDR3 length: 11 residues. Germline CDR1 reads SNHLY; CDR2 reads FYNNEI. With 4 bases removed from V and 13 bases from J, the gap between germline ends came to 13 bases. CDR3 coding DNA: TGTGCCAGCAGTGGGACAGCGGCCGATTTCTTT. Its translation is CASSGTAADFF. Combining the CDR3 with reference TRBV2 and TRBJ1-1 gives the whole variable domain EPEVTQTPSHQVTQMGQEVILRCVPISNHLYFYWYRQILGQKVEFLVSFYNNEISEKSEIFDDQFSVERPDGSNFTLKIRSTKLEDSAMYFCASSGTAADFFGQGTRLTVV.

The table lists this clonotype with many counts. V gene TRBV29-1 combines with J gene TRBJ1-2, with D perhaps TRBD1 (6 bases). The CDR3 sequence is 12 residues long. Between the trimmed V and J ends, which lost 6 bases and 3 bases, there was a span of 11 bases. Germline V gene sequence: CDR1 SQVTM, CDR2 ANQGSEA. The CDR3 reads CSVRTEHYGYTF. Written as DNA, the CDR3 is TGCAGCGTACGGACAGAGCACTATGGCTACACCTTC.

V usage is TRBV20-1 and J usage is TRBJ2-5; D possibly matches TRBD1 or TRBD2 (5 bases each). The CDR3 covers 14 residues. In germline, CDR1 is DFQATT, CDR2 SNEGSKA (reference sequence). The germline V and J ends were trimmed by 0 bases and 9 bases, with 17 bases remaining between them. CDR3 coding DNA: TGCAGTGCTAGAGATCGGGGACCTACCGGGGCCCAGTACTTC. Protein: CSARDRGPTGAQYF.

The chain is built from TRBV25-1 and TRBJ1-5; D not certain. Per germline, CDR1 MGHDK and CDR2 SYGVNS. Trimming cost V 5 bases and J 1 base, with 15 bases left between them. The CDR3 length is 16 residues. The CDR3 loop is CASSYSGRGSNQPQHF. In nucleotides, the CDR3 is TGTGCCAGCAGTTACTCCGGCCGGGGAAGCAATCAGCCCCAGCATTTT.

The CDR3 sequence: CASRGHRRNYGYTF. Here the CDR3 DNA reads TGTGCCAGCAGGGGACACCGGAGAAACTATGGCTACACCTTC. V usage is TRBV2 and J usage is TRBJ1-2; possible D gene TRBD1, 6 bases. Germline V gene sequence: CDR1 SNHLY, CDR2 FYNNEI. The V gene lost 6 bases and the J gene lost 2 bases, with 13 bases spanning the gap. The CDR3 is made up of 14 amino acids.

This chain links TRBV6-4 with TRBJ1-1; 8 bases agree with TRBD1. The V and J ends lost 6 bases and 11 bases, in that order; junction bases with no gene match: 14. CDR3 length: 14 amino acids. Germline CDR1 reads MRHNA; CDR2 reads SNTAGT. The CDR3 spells CASSSAQGQVTAFF. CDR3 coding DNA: TGTGCCAGCAGCTCCGCCCAGGGACAGGTTACTGCTTTCTTT.

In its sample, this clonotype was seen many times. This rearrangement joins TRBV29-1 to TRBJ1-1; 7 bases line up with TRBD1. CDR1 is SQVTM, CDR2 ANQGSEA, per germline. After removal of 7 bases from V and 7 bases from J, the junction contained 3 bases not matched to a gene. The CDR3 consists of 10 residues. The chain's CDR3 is CSGQGGEAFF. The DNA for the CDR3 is TGCAGCGGCCAGGGGGGTGAAGCTTTCTTT.

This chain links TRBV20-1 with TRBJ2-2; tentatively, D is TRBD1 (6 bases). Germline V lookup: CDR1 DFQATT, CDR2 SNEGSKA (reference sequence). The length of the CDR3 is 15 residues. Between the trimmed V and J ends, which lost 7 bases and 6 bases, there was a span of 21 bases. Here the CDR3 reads CSVGSTRGGAGELFF. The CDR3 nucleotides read TGCAGTGTCGGGTCGACCAGGGGTGGCGCCGGGGAGCTGTTTTTT.

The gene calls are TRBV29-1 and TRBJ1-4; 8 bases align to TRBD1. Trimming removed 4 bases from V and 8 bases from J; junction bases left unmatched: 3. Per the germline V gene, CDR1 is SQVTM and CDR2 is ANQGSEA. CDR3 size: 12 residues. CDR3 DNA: TGCAGCGTTGGGACAGGGCGCGAAAAACTGTTTTTT. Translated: CSVGTGREKLFF.

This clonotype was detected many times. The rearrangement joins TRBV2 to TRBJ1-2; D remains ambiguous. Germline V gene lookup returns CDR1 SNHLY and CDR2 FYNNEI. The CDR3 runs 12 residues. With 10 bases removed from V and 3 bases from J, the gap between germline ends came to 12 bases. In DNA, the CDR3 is TGTGCCACGAGAACAGAAGACTATGGCTACACCTTC. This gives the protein CATRTEDYGYTF.

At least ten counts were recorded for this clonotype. The CDR3 DNA reads as TGTGCCAGCCGGGGTACAGAATACTATGGCTACACCTTC. Residues: CASRGTEYYGYTF. The chain uses TRBV14 and TRBJ1-2; D uncertain. The V and J ends lost 8 bases and 3 bases respectively, with 13 bases between them. Germline assignment: CDR1 SGHDN and CDR2 FVKESK. There are 13 residues in the CDR3.

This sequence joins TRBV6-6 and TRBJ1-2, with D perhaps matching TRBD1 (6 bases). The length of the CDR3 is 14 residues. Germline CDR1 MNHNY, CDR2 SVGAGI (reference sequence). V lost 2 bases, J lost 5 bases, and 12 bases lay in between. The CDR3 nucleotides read TGTGCCAGCAGTTACAGAGGGGGGGAATATGGCTACACCTTC. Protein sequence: CASSYRGGEYGYTF.

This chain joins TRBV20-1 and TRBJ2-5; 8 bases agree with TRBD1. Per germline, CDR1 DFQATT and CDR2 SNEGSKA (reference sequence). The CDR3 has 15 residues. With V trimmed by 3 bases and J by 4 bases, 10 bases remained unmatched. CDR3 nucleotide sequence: TGCAGTGCTAGGGGGGGCAGGGGGCGCGGAGAGACCCAGTACTTC. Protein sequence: CSARGGRGRGETQYF.